Listed here are 3 T cell receptor beta chains from one sample, sequenced in a study of OX40 agonist ivuxolimab in advanced cancers. Sequencing used immunoSEQ multiplex PCR; TCRdb keeps in-frame clones, though not all of them. The data contain approximately 58,000 clones, 80% to 90% of them singletons. Material: CD4+ or CD8+ T cells sorted from blood, obtained in a trial of the OX40 agonist ivuxolimab. The receptors stem from an adult with an advanced solid tumor such as melanoma, head and neck, liver or kidney cancer.

The rearrangement links TRBV7-6 to TRBJ2-5; D perhaps matches TRBD1 (5 bases). Germline V gives CDR1 SGHVS, CDR2 FNYEAQ. V lost 5 bases and J lost 5, with 6 bases in between. This CDR3 comprises 11 residues. CDR3 in amino acids: CASSPGETQYF. The DNA for the CDR3 is TGTGCCAGCAGCCCAGGGGAGACCCAGTACTTC. Full variable domain (rest looked up from reference TRBV7-6 and TRBJ2-5): GAGVSQSPRYKVTKRGQDVALRCDPISGHVSLYWYRQALGQGPEFLTYFNYEAQQDKSGLPNDRFSAERPEGSISTLTIQRTEQRDSAMYRCASSPGETQYFGPGTRLLVL.

For this clone: Different DNA sequences within this sample yield the same CDR3. This chain uses TRBV4-2 with TRBJ2-7, with 8 bases identical to TRBD2. V was clipped by 3 bases and J by 5 bases; unmatched bases: 0. Germline V gene sequence: CDR1 LGHNA, CDR2 YNFKEQ. The CDR3 spans 12 residues. The CDR3 sequence: CASSQGLDEQYF. The CDR3 DNA follows: TGTGCCAGCAGCCAGGGACTAGACGAGCAGTACTTC.

Of note for this clone: At one of its ends the junction is not consistent with the germline gene, which may arise from a read error. V usage is TRBV7-7 and J usage is TRBJ2-2; perhaps D is TRBD1 or TRBD2 (5 bases each). The V gene's germline CDR1 is SSHAT and CDR2 FNYEAQ (reference sequence). The CDR3 consists of 15 residues. Here the CDR3 DNA reads TGTGCTAGCAGCCGGGACGAGACAAACACCGGGGAGCTGTTTTTT. It specifies CASSRDETNTGELFF.